This is a list of T cell receptor beta chains from one sample in a study of T cell repertoires in cytomegalovirus infection. TCRdb re-called the reads through MiXCR, storing one row per CDR3 protein. The table has hundreds of thousands of distinct CDR3 sequences, roughly 17% seen once. The sequenced sample was PBMCs. The receptors were gathered from a human donor in good health (CMV status not recorded). Some clones in this sample may be carry-over from other donors' samples. CDR3s include the opening cysteine and the closing phenylalanine or tryptophan. Each record gives: D gene, V gene, clone size, J gene, CDR3 DNA, CDR3 protein. A D gene is named only where the DNA matches it firmly. Where a row states a size, it is once, few, many or the class of an expanded clone; other rows omit it.

d_gene: TRBD1
v_gene: TRBV7-2
abundance: many
j_gene: TRBJ2-7
CDR3nt: TGTGCCAGCAGCTCCCAACAGGGGGGCGAGCAGTACTTC
CDR3aa: CASSSQQGGEQYF

d_gene: NA
v_gene: TRBV7-2
abundance: NA
j_gene: TRBJ1-2
CDR3nt: TGTGCCAGCAGCTTAGACGCCAGCCTCGCGGGCTACACCTTC
CDR3aa: CASSLDASLAGYTF

d_gene: NA
v_gene: TRBV4-1
abundance: few
j_gene: TRBJ2-6
CDR3nt: TGCGCCAGCAGCCAAGAACCGGACCGAGCGAGGGCCAACGTCCTGACTTTC
CDR3aa: CASSQEPDRARANVLTF

d_gene: TRBD1
v_gene: TRBV20-1
abundance: NA
j_gene: TRBJ2-5
CDR3nt: TGCAGTGCTGGACAGGGGAGACAAGAGACCCAGTACTTC
CDR3aa: CSAGQGRQETQYF

d_gene: TRBD2
v_gene: TRBV4-2
abundance: NA
j_gene: TRBJ2-7
CDR3nt: TGTGCCAGCAGCCAAGGACTAGCGGGGGGCTACTCCTACGAGCAGTACTTC
CDR3aa: CASSQGLAGGYSYEQYF

d_gene: NA
v_gene: TRBV12-3/TRBV12-4
abundance: NA
j_gene: TRBJ1-3
CDR3nt: TGTGCCAGCAGTTTAATCCAGGGGCTCGGAAACACCATATATTTT
CDR3aa: CASSLIQGLGNTIYF

d_gene: TRBD1
v_gene: TRBV20-1
abundance: few
j_gene: TRBJ1-3
CDR3nt: TGCAGTGCAGACCCCGACAGGGGCCGCAGAAACACCATATATTTT
CDR3aa: CSADPDRGRRNTIYF

d_gene: NA
v_gene: TRBV12-3/TRBV12-4
abundance: once
j_gene: TRBJ1-4
CDR3nt: TGTGCCAGCAGGCCGGGGATGAATGAAAAACTGTTTTTT
CDR3aa: CASRPGMNEKLFF

d_gene: TRBD1
v_gene: TRBV20-1
abundance: few
j_gene: TRBJ1-6
CDR3nt: TGCAGTGCTAGCGCCTCTTTGGGACAGAGCTCCTATAATTCACCCCTCCACTTT
CDR3aa: CSASASLGQSSYNSPLHF

d_gene: NA
v_gene: TRBV6-6
abundance: NA
j_gene: TRBJ2-4
CDR3nt: TGTGCCAGCAGTTACTCGACATTAGCCAAAAACATTCAGTACTTC
CDR3aa: CASSYSTLAKNIQYF

d_gene: NA
v_gene: TRBV12-3/TRBV12-4
abundance: many
j_gene: TRBJ2-4
CDR3nt: TGTGCCAGCAGCAGGGACATACTAGCCAAAAACATTCAGTACTTC
CDR3aa: CASSRDILAKNIQYF

d_gene: NA
v_gene: TRBV6-1
abundance: NA
j_gene: TRBJ1-5
CDR3nt: TGTGCCAGCAGTGATGTGGGTAATACTCAGCCCCAGCATTTT
CDR3aa: CASSDVGNTQPQHF

d_gene: NA
v_gene: TRBV20-1
abundance: many
j_gene: TRBJ1-4
CDR3nt: TGCAGTGCTAGTGGGGGGGCAACTAATGAAAAACTGTTTTTT
CDR3aa: CSASGGATNEKLFF

d_gene: NA
v_gene: TRBV6-1
abundance: few
j_gene: TRBJ2-7
CDR3nt: TGTGCCAGCAGTCTGACAGGGCGGGAGGAGCAGTACTTC
CDR3aa: CASSLTGREEQYF

d_gene: TRBD1
v_gene: TRBV6-2/TRBV6-3
abundance: many
j_gene: TRBJ2-3
CDR3nt: TGTGCCAGCAGTTACCCGGGACAGGGGGCGATAGATACGCAGTATTTT
CDR3aa: CASSYPGQGAIDTQYF

d_gene: NA
v_gene: TRBV10-3
abundance: few
j_gene: TRBJ1-2
CDR3nt: TGTGCCATCAGTGAGTCGTCGACAGCGCGATGGGGCTACACCTTC
CDR3aa: CAISESSTARWGYTF

d_gene: NA
v_gene: TRBV7-2
abundance: few
j_gene: TRBJ2-2
CDR3nt: TGTGCCAGCAGCATACAGGGAATCACCGGGGAGCTGTTTTTT
CDR3aa: CASSIQGITGELFF

d_gene: TRBD1
v_gene: TRBV4-1
abundance: few
j_gene: TRBJ1-6
CDR3nt: TGCGCCAGCAGCAAGGGGACAGGGGGGAATATTAATTCACCCCTCCACTTT
CDR3aa: CASSKGTGGNINSPLHF

d_gene: TRBD1
v_gene: TRBV5-6
abundance: many
j_gene: TRBJ2-7
CDR3nt: TGTGCCAGCAGCTCCTACCGGACAGGAGTAAACTACGAGCAGTACTTC
CDR3aa: CASSSYRTGVNYEQYF

d_gene: TRBD1
v_gene: TRBV11-2
abundance: few
j_gene: TRBJ2-7
CDR3nt: TGTGCCAGCAGCCTAGATCTGACGGGACAGCTTACCTACGAGCAGTACTTC
CDR3aa: CASSLDLTGQLTYEQYF

d_gene: NA
v_gene: TRBV12-3/TRBV12-4
abundance: NA
j_gene: TRBJ2-7
CDR3nt: TGTGCCAGCAGTTTAAACAGGGTAGCCTACGAGCAGTACTTC
CDR3aa: CASSLNRVAYEQYF

d_gene: NA
v_gene: TRBV7-8
abundance: many
j_gene: TRBJ2-7
CDR3nt: TGTGCCAGCAGCTTAGCGCGGTTAGGCCCTCGCGAGCAGTACTTC
CDR3aa: CASSLARLGPREQYF

d_gene: NA
v_gene: TRBV7-6
abundance: many
j_gene: TRBJ2-5
CDR3nt: TGTGCCAGCAGCTTAGATTGGGGGCTCTTTGAGACCCAGTACTTC
CDR3aa: CASSLDWGLFETQYF

d_gene: NA
v_gene: TRBV7-2
abundance: many
j_gene: TRBJ1-4
CDR3nt: TGTGCCAGCAGCTTTCGGGACGGTGAAAAACTGTTTTTT
CDR3aa: CASSFRDGEKLFF

d_gene: NA
v_gene: TRBV10-2
abundance: NA
j_gene: TRBJ1-6
CDR3nt: TGCGCCAGCAGTGAGAAGGGTTGGAGTCCACCCCTCCACTTT
CDR3aa: CASSEKGWSPPLHF

d_gene: TRBD2
v_gene: TRBV20-1
abundance: few
j_gene: TRBJ2-1
CDR3nt: TGCAGTGCTCCTGGGACTAGCGGGGGGGTAGCGCAGGGTGAGCAGTTCTTC
CDR3aa: CSAPGTSGGVAQGEQFF

d_gene: NA
v_gene: TRBV2
abundance: NA
j_gene: TRBJ2-5
CDR3nt: TGTGCCAGCAGAAGTGAGCCTCAAGAGACCCAGTACTTC
CDR3aa: CASRSEPQETQYF

d_gene: NA
v_gene: TRBV2
abundance: NA
j_gene: TRBJ1-2
CDR3nt: TGTGCCAGCAGTGAAGATATATATGGCTACACCTTC
CDR3aa: CASSEDIYGYTF

d_gene: NA
v_gene: TRBV6-2/TRBV6-3
abundance: NA
j_gene: TRBJ2-5
CDR3nt: TGTGCCAGCAGCCGCCGTGGCGGGGCCCAAGAGACCCAGTACTTC
CDR3aa: CASSRRGGAQETQYF

d_gene: NA
v_gene: TRBV20-1
abundance: NA
j_gene: TRBJ2-1
CDR3nt: TGCAGTGCTACGAGAGCGGCCGAAGGATTAAATGAGCAGTTCTTC
CDR3aa: CSATRAAEGLNEQFF

d_gene: TRBD1
v_gene: TRBV3-1
abundance: NA
j_gene: TRBJ1-2
CDR3nt: TGTGCCAGCAGCCAGCGGGACAGATTTTTGAATGGCTACACCTTC
CDR3aa: CASSQRDRFLNGYTF

d_gene: NA
v_gene: TRBV2
abundance: few
j_gene: TRBJ2-1
CDR3nt: TGTGCCAGCAGTGGGGTTACAGGCCACAATGAGCAGTTCTTC
CDR3aa: CASSGVTGHNEQFF

d_gene: NA
v_gene: TRBV6-5
abundance: few
j_gene: TRBJ2-6
CDR3nt: TGTGCCAGCAGTTCAGCGGGGACAAGCTCTGGGGCCAACGTCCTGACTTTC
CDR3aa: CASSSAGTSSGANVLTF

d_gene: NA
v_gene: TRBV7-6
abundance: many
j_gene: TRBJ1-1
CDR3nt: TGTGCCAGCAGCCCCCCCCTCGCAACGTACACTGAAGCTTTCTTT
CDR3aa: CASSPPLATYTEAFF

d_gene: NA
v_gene: TRBV7-9
abundance: many
j_gene: TRBJ1-1
CDR3nt: TGTGCCAGCAGCTGGGGGACCTCGGACACTGAAGCTTTCTTT
CDR3aa: CASSWGTSDTEAFF

d_gene: NA
v_gene: TRBV7-2
abundance: many
j_gene: TRBJ1-2
CDR3nt: TGTGCCAGCAGCCCCAACCCCGGACTGGGCTATGGCTACACCTTC
CDR3aa: CASSPNPGLGYGYTF

d_gene: NA
v_gene: TRBV23-1
abundance: NA
j_gene: TRBJ1-3
CDR3nt: TGCGCCAGCAGTCGTCCACATCCGGGACACTCTGGAAACACCATATATTTT
CDR3aa: CASSRPHPGHSGNTIYF

d_gene: NA
v_gene: TRBV7-9
abundance: many
j_gene: TRBJ1-3
CDR3nt: TGTGCCAGCAGCGGCGGTTCCGGGAACTCTGGAAACACCATATATTTT
CDR3aa: CASSGGSGNSGNTIYF

d_gene: NA
v_gene: TRBV11-1
abundance: few
j_gene: TRBJ2-1
CDR3nt: TGTGCCAGCAGCCAGGGTGGCCAGGGGTCCTACAATGAGCAGTTCTTC
CDR3aa: CASSQGGQGSYNEQFF

d_gene: NA
v_gene: TRBV5-5
abundance: NA
j_gene: TRBJ2-3
CDR3nt: TGTGCCAGCAGCTTGATAGGGCTCGCAGATACGCAGTATTTT
CDR3aa: CASSLIGLADTQYF

d_gene: NA
v_gene: TRBV20-1
abundance: NA
j_gene: TRBJ1-1
CDR3nt: TGCAGTGCTAGGAGACAGGATAACACTGAAGCTTTCTTT
CDR3aa: CSARRQDNTEAFF

d_gene: NA
v_gene: TRBV18
abundance: NA
j_gene: TRBJ1-2
CDR3nt: TGTGCCAGCTCACCACCGAAAGGGACTGCTAACTATGGCTACACCTTC
CDR3aa: CASSPPKGTANYGYTF

d_gene: NA
v_gene: TRBV5-6
abundance: NA
j_gene: TRBJ2-5
CDR3nt: TGTGCCAGCAGCCCCGCGGGATGGGAAGAGACCCAGTACTTC
CDR3aa: CASSPAGWEETQYF